A selection of T cell receptor beta chains follows, all from one sample in a study of T cell responses to AZD1222 COVID-19 vaccine. The assay was immunoSEQ multiplex PCR, and TCRdb's table has in-frame clones only and misses some. The sample shows 54,000 or so clones, approximately 88% of them seen only once. The sample in question was peripheral blood, obtained on day 0 of AZD1222 vaccination. The receptors derive from an adult in good health. CDR3s leave out the opening cysteine and the closing phenylalanine or tryptophan. D genes are given only for firm matches.

V gene	D gene	J gene	CDR3 protein
TRBV28	TRBD2	TRBJ2-5	ASSSSGAYQETQY
TRBV2	NA	TRBJ1-1	ASQRGAVNTEAF
TRBV10-3	NA	TRBJ1-1	AHPGGGGGTEAF
TRBV6-1	NA	TRBJ1-2	ASSEAQARPNYGYT
TRBV1	NA	TRBJ2-7	TSSQDPAGVRYEQY
TRBV4-2	TRBD2	TRBJ2-2	ASCWGAGGPDTGELF
TRBV29-1	TRBD2	TRBJ2-1	SGVGTSGHFNEQF
TRBV18	NA	TRBJ2-7	ASSRGGTGASYEQY
TRBV30	NA	TRBJ1-5	AWSVQGNQPQH
TRBV18	NA	TRBJ1-1	ASSVDMNTEAF
TRBV27	TRBD1	TRBJ1-1	ASSHLLGGRNTEAF
TRBV3-1/TRBV3-2	TRBD1	TRBJ2-7	ASSRTGTGYEQY
TRBV5-1	NA	TRBJ2-3	ASSLVTDTQY
TRBV28	NA	TRBJ1-5	ATGQGYQPQH
TRBV7-9	NA	TRBJ2-3	ASSLDEFSGSADTQY
TRBV5-4	NA	TRBJ1-4	ASSLVGGGEKLF